The 18 T cell receptor beta chains given below trace back to one sample, sequenced in a study of cytomegalovirus exposure and HLA in healthy donors. Amplification used 60 Vbeta primers and 13 Jbeta primers. This table comes from immunoSEQ multiplex PCR, and its TCRdb copy is limited to in-frame clones, with some not included. The sample records some 150,000 clones, roughly 80% being singletons. The source material was PBMCs. These receptors were taken from a female donor in good health and CMV-seronegative.

This clone showed up just once. The gene calls are TRBV7-3 and TRBJ2-7; TRBD2 agrees at 13 bases. V trimming: 4 bases; J trimming: 1 base; junction bases outside the gene matches: 1. The CDR3 loop spans 15 amino acids. Germline V gene data show CDR1 as SGHTA and CDR2 as FQGTGA. The CDR3 DNA is TGTGCCAGCAGCTGGACTAGCGGGGGATCCTACGAGCAGTACTTC. It translates to CASSWTSGGSYEQYF.

The chain employs TRBV11-2 and TRBJ1-2; tentative D call: TRBD1 (6 bases). V was clipped by 0 bases and J by 7 bases, with 9 bases between them. Per the germline V gene, CDR1 is SGHAT and CDR2 is FQNNGV. The CDR3 loop spans 13 amino acids. The CDR3, as DNA: TGTGCCAGCAGCTTAGATTACAGGGCTGGCTACACCTTC. Translated, it gives CASSLDYRAGYTF. Full variable domain (remainder filled in from reference TRBV11-2 and TRBJ1-2): EAGVAQSPRYKIIEKRQSVAFWCNPISGHATLYWYQQILGQGPKLLIQFQNNGVVDDSQLPKDRFSAERLKGVDSTLKIQPAKLEDSAVYLCASSLDYRAGYTFGSGTRLTVV.

The chain has TRBV6-5 and TRBJ2-1, with TRBD2 matching 7 bases. The ends lost 6 bases at V and 4 bases at J; junction bases unmatched: 6. This CDR3 has 14 amino acids. Per germline, CDR1 MNHEY and CDR2 SVGAGI. The CDR3 nucleotides are TGTGCCAGCAGCGACCTGGGAGGGTACAATGAGCAGTTCTTC. It codes for CASSDLGGYNEQFF.

This chain uses TRBV19 with TRBJ1-2; 8 bases align to TRBD1. Germline V gene sequence: CDR1 LNHDA, CDR2 SQIVND (reference sequence). The CDR3 covers 16 residues. V gave up 5 bases and J gave up 7 bases; unmatched junction bases: 15. CDR3 coding DNA: TGTGCCAGTAGTTTCACCAGGACAGGGAACGGCGGTGGCTACACCTTC. Protein sequence: CASSFTRTGNGGGYTF.

The count of this clone is one. The chain employs TRBV21-1 and TRBJ2-7; no DNA check was done on the table's D call, TRBD2. TRBV21-1 is tagged as a pseudogene. The CDR3 totals 16 residues. This CDR3 is CASSAPRPGGPYEQYF. The CDR3 bases are TGTGCCAGCAGCGCACCCCGACCGGGAGGTCCCTACGAGCAGTACTTC.

V and J are TRBV7-9 and TRBJ1-1, with D uncertain. The CDR3 contains 15 residues. In germline, CDR1 is SEHNR, CDR2 FQNEAQ (reference sequence). The V and J ends lost 3 bases and 0 bases respectively, with 11 bases between them. CDR3 nucleotides: TGTGCCAGCAGCTTGTCTCGTCAGGTGAACACTGAAGCTTTCTTT. This sequence encodes CASSLSRQVNTEAFF. The full variable domain, in which reference TRBV7-9 and TRBJ1-1 provide the parts outside the CDR3, is DTGVSQNPRHKITKRGQNVTFRCDPISEHNRLYWYRQTLGQGPEFLTYFQNEAQLEKSRLLSDRFSAERPKGSFSTLEIQRTEQGDSAMYLCASSLSRQVNTEAFFGQGTRLTVV.

The chain recombines TRBV10-1 with TRBJ2-7; 9 nucleotides match TRBD1. The V gene end was trimmed by 1 base and the J gene end by 4 bases; junction bases not matched to a gene: 8. This CDR3 has 16 amino acids. Germline lookup yields CDR1 WNHNN and CDR2 SYGVQD (reference sequence). The CDR3 region is CASSEFFGTGRYEQYF. The CDR3 bases are TGCGCCAGCAGTGAGTTTTTCGGGACAGGGCGATACGAGCAGTACTTC.

This clone was counted only a few times. The chain has TRBV28 and TRBJ1-1, with D possibly TRBD1 on 5 matching bases. V was shortened by 8 bases and J by 0 bases, with 16 bases between the two germline ends. The CDR3 totals 15 residues. Per germline, CDR1 MDHEN and CDR2 SYDVKM. CDR3 nucleotides: TGTGCCAGCCTCAGACAGAAAACTTTGAACACTGAAGCTTTCTTT. Amino acids: CASLRQKTLNTEAFF.

The chain recombines TRBV5-4 with TRBJ2-7, with D perhaps matching TRBD1 (6 bases). CDR1 SGHNT and CDR2 YYREEE come from the germline V gene (reference sequence). The CDR3 is 13 amino acids. Trimming took 4 bases from V and 1 from J, leaving 9 bases between them. The CDR3, as DNA: TGTGCCAGCAGCCTGGACAGATCCTACGAGCAGTACTTC. As protein: CASSLDRSYEQYF. Full variable domain (missing parts from reference TRBV5-4 and TRBJ2-7): ETGVTQSPTHLIKTRGQQVTLRCSSQSGHNTVSWYQQALGQGPQFIFQYYREEENGRGNFPPRFSGLQFPNYSSELNVNALELDDSALYLCASSLDRSYEQYFGPGTRLTVT.

The rearrangement links TRBV6-4 to TRBJ2-3; 8 bases align to TRBD2. The CDR3 covers 15 residues. V lost 4 bases to trimming and J lost 2 bases; unmatched junction nucleotides: 5. Germline V CDR1 and CDR2: MRHNA, SNTAGT. The CDR3 region is CASSVGAGATDTQYF. The DNA for the CDR3 is TGTGCCAGCAGTGTAGGAGCGGGGGCCACAGATACGCAGTATTTT.

The chain links TRBV5-1 to TRBJ2-7, with a tentative D call TRBD2 (5 bases). Germline V lookup: CDR1 SGHRS, CDR2 YFSETQ. This CDR3 comprises 13 residues. Trimming took off 0 bases at V and 6 bases at J, with 10 bases between the two ends. The CDR3: CASSLVEGSEQYF. CDR3 nucleotides: TGCGCCAGCAGCTTGGTTGAGGGCTCCGAGCAGTACTTC.

This clone has just one count. The chain has TRBV7-9 and TRBJ1-6; 10 positions agree with TRBD1. This CDR3 contains 15 residues. CDR1 is SEHNR, CDR2 FQNEAQ, per germline (reference sequence). J was trimmed by 10 bases and V by 5 bases; bases with no gene match: 8. CDR3 residues: CASSGGGTGDSPLHF. The CDR3 region has the DNA TGTGCCAGCAGCGGGGGCGGGACAGGGGACTCACCCCTCCACTTT.

The V and J genes are TRBV28 and TRBJ1-5, with D unresolved. Trimming left V 1 base short and J 2 bases short, with 12 bases between. The CDR3 runs to 16 residues. Germline values: CDR1 MDHEN, CDR2 SYDVKM. In DNA, the CDR3 is TGTGCCAGCAGTTTATCTGAGGTGTGGGGCAATCAGCCCCAGCATTTT. Translated: CASSLSEVWGNQPQHF.

V usage is TRBV6-1 and J usage is TRBJ1-1; D is uncertain. Germline CDR1 is MNHNS and CDR2 is SASEGT. V was trimmed by 5 bases and J by 9 bases, leaving 10 bases between them. The CDR3 covers 11 residues. CDR3 amino acids: CASSYGGQAFF. The CDR3 DNA reads as TGTGCCAGCAGTTACGGTGGGCAAGCTTTCTTT.

The chain carries TRBV5-1 and TRBJ2-1, with 8 bases that match TRBD2. The CDR3 runs 16 residues. J was trimmed by 2 bases and V by 4 bases; bases with no gene match: 8. CDR1 and CDR2 from the germline V gene are SGHRS and YFSETQ. The CDR3 bases are TGCGCCAGCAGCCGGGAGGGGGGGGCACCCTACAATGAGCAGTTCTTC. This encodes CASSREGGAPYNEQFF.

The chain joins TRBV19 to TRBJ2-1, with 16 positions matching TRBD2. With 3 bases clipped from V and 7 bases from J, the junction kept 0 bases outside the gene matches. The CDR3 is made up of 15 amino acids. From germline, CDR1 is LNHDA and CDR2 SQIVND (reference sequence). The CDR3 is CASSMGLAGGNEQFF. The DNA for the CDR3 is TGTGCCAGTAGTATGGGACTAGCGGGAGGGAATGAGCAGTTCTTC.

This chain links TRBV5-4 with TRBJ2-7, with D possibly matching TRBD2 (6 bases). The CDR3 contains 14 residues. The germline gives CDR1 SGHNT, CDR2 YYREEE (reference sequence). V lost 0 bases to trimming and J lost 3 bases, with 10 bases between them. The CDR3 bases are TGTGCCAGCAGCTTGGGACTAGATTTCTACGAGCAGTACTTC. Its translation: CASSLGLDFYEQYF. The entire variable domain, with the rest obtained from reference TRBV5-4 and TRBJ2-7, is as follows: ETGVTQSPTHLIKTRGQQVTLRCSSQSGHNTVSWYQQALGQGPQFIFQYYREEENGRGNFPPRFSGLQFPNYSSELNVNALELDDSALYLCASSLGLDFYEQYFGPGTRLTVT.

This clone was picked up a small number of times. The chain employs TRBV6-4 and TRBJ2-1, with 13 bases identical to TRBD2. The CDR3 totals 14 residues. Germline V gives CDR1 MRHNA, CDR2 SNTAGT. With 5 bases clipped from V and 7 bases from J, the junction kept 2 bases outside the gene matches. This CDR3 reads CASSTSGGGNEQFF. The CDR3 nucleotides read TGTGCCAGCAGTACTAGCGGGGGGGGAAATGAGCAGTTCTTC.